One sample yielded the 24 T cell receptor beta chains listed below, sequenced in a study of blood T cells in healthy people across ages. Primed by a sample-barcoded 5' primer and a J-beta primer mix, a second PCR proceeded for 7 to 11 cycles. TCRdb fed the 5' RACE reads into MiXCR, producing one record per CDR3 protein. This table has fewer than 2 million distinct CDR3 sequences, around 42% appearing once. Sequencing input: blood. These receptors were obtained from a human donor in good health.

The chain combines TRBV18 with TRBJ2-3, with D unresolved. The CDR3 loop spans 13 amino acids. Germline V gene lookup returns CDR1 KGHSH and CDR2 LQKENI. Between the trimmed V and J ends, which lost 0 bases and 9 bases, there was a span of 10 bases. The CDR3 nucleotides read TGTGCCAGCTCACCACCTGAGAGTTGGACGCAGTATTTT. Its protein product is CASSPPESWTQYF.

This clonotype was seen a handful of times. The CDR3 DNA sequence: TGTGCCATCCAACAGATGACAGGCCCCACAGATACGCAGTATTTT. This translates into CAIQQMTGPTDTQYF. This chain joins TRBV10-3 and TRBJ2-3; tentative D call: TRBD1 (6 bases). V was pared by 8 bases and J by 2 bases, with 17 bases between. The CDR3 runs 15 residues. Germline lookup yields CDR1 ENHRY and CDR2 SYGVKD.

This clonotype was detected only a few times. The V gene is TRBV5-1, the J gene TRBJ2-1; D is unclear. CDR1 and CDR2 from the germline V gene are SGHRS and YFSETQ. The CDR3 spans 18 residues. V was trimmed by 5 bases and J by 2 bases, leaving 23 bases between them. The CDR3 reads CASSYEAYRLTTYNEQFF. The DNA of the CDR3 is TGCGCCAGCAGTTACGAAGCATACCGTCTCACAACCTACAATGAGCAGTTCTTC.

V usage is TRBV20-1 and J usage is TRBJ2-1; 7 bases are a match to TRBD2. Losses at the gene ends were 5 bases for V and 6 bases for J; bases not matched to a gene: 7. CDR1 DFQATT and CDR2 SNEGSKA come from the germline V gene (reference sequence). CDR3 size: 13 residues. The CDR3 loop is CSAHGGNINEQFF. DNA of the CDR3: TGCAGTGCTCACGGGGGGAACATCAATGAGCAGTTCTTC.

V is TRBV12-3 or TRBV12-4 and J is TRBJ1-6, with 7 nucleotides matching TRBD1. This CDR3 is 14 amino acids long. The trim removed 7 bases at V and 9 bases at J, leaving 9 bases unmatched. In DNA form, the CDR3 reads TGTGCCAGCACCGCCGACAGGGTAGCTTCACCCCTCCACTTT. It encodes CASTADRVASPLHF.

The chain uses TRBV9 and TRBJ2-3; no firm D call. The V and J ends lost 0 bases and 0 bases respectively, with 11 bases between them. Germline assignment: CDR1 SGDLS and CDR2 YYNGEE. The CDR3 runs to 16 residues. The CDR3 DNA reads TGTGCCAGCAGCGTAGTGATAACAGCTAGCACAGATACGCAGTATTTT. Protein: CASSVVITASTDTQYF.

The J gene is TRBJ2-1, the V gene TRBV6-1, with TRBD2 matching 12 bases. The CDR3 has 14 residues. V lost 10 bases, J lost 4 bases, and 5 bases stayed unmatched. CDR1 and CDR2 (germline): MNHNS, SASEGT. The chain's CDR3 is CAIQTSGGYNEQFF. In DNA, the CDR3 is TGTGCCATTCAGACTAGCGGGGGATACAATGAGCAGTTCTTC.

This clonotype was seen only a few times. The chain joins TRBV15 to TRBJ2-7; 7 bases map to TRBD2. CDR3 length: 15 residues. After removal of 0 bases from V and 5 bases from J, the junction contained 7 bases not matched to a gene. CDR1 and CDR2 (germline): LNHNV, YYDKDF (reference sequence). In nucleotides, the CDR3 is TGTGCCACCAGCAGAGATACGGGGGGAATCCACGAGCAGTACTTC. Amino acid sequence: CATSRDTGGIHEQYF.

This chain uses TRBV3-1 with TRBJ1-1; 11 positions match TRBD1. The length of the CDR3 is 16 residues. Germline V gene lookup returns CDR1 LGHDT and CDR2 YNNKEL (reference sequence). V trimming: 6 bases; J trimming: 5 bases; junction bases outside the gene matches: 11. In DNA form, the CDR3 reads TGTGCCAGCAGACCTCCCGGGACAGGGGGTAGGACTGAAGCTTTCTTT. Translating gives CASRPPGTGGRTEAFF.

The V gene is TRBV6-4, the J gene TRBJ1-5; D not certain. Per germline, CDR1 MRHNA and CDR2 SNTAGT. Trimming pared 7 bases from V and 0 bases from J, leaving 25 bases between. This CDR3 contains 19 residues. The CDR3 is CASKPPGWGLSHSNQPQHF. CDR3 in DNA: TGTGCCAGCAAACCCCCGGGTTGGGGTCTCTCCCATAGCAATCAGCCCCAGCATTTT.

The chain has TRBV5-5 and TRBJ2-4, with 10 bases aligning to TRBD2. The J segment lost 3 bases and the V segment lost 0 bases, leaving 0 bases of the junction unmatched. The length of the CDR3 is 15 residues. Germline V CDR1 and CDR2: SGHKS, YYEKEE (reference sequence). The CDR3 protein is CASSLGLAGKNIQYF. The DNA of the CDR3 is TGTGCCAGCAGCTTGGGACTAGCGGGCAAAAACATTCAGTACTTC.

This clonotype has a count of ten or more. The chain employs TRBV7-3 and TRBJ1-1; TRBD1 might be the D (5 bases). From germline, CDR1 is SGHTA and CDR2 FQGTGA. The CDR3 contains 13 residues. The V end was cut by 5 bases, the J end by 1 base, with 8 bases between. CDR3 protein: CASSVQGNTEAFF. CDR3 sequence (DNA): TGTGCCAGCAGCGTCCAGGGGAACACTGAAGCTTTCTTT.

The V and J genes are TRBV7-2 and TRBJ1-1; tentative D call: TRBD1 (5 bases). This CDR3 is 14 amino acids long. Looked up from germline, CDR1 is SGHTA and CDR2 is FQGNSA. V was shortened by 5 bases and J by 7 bases, with 17 bases between the two germline ends. The CDR3 spells CASSRDVGRVEAFF. The CDR3 nucleotides are TGTGCCAGCAGCCGCGATGTCGGCAGGGTTGAAGCTTTCTTT.

The V and J genes are TRBV4-2 and TRBJ2-3, with 7 bases fitting TRBD2. This CDR3 has 18 residues. Germline V gives CDR1 LGHNA, CDR2 YNFKEQ. The trim removed 1 base at V and 2 bases at J, leaving 12 bases unmatched. CDR3 protein: CASSQGGTTVDFTDTQYF. Written as DNA, the CDR3 is TGTGCCAGCAGCCAAGGCGGGACTACCGTCGATTTCACAGATACGCAGTATTTT.

V is TRBV12-3 or TRBV12-4 and J is TRBJ1-1, with D unclear. Trimming shortened V by 0 bases and J by 8 bases, and 13 bases separated the two germline ends. The CDR3 has 14 residues. The CDR3 nucleotides read TGTGCCAGCAGTTTAGCGCTCTCGACATCAGAAGCTTTCTTT. This sequence encodes CASSLALSTSEAFF.

V gene TRBV28 combines with J gene TRBJ2-3; 7 bases map to TRBD1. Trimming at V came to 5 bases and at J to 4 bases, leaving 12 bases not matched to a gene. Germline loops: CDR1 MDHEN, CDR2 SYDVKM. The CDR3 runs to 16 residues. This chain's CDR3 is CASSPSGTARADTQYF. As DNA, the CDR3 is TGTGCCAGCAGTCCGTCCGGGACAGCCAGAGCAGATACGCAGTATTTT.

This clonotype showed up many times. The chain couples TRBV6-2 or TRBV6-3 to TRBJ1-5; D perhaps matches TRBD1 (6 bases). The CDR3 covers 14 residues. From germline, CDR1 is MNHEY and CDR2 SVGEGT. V shed 6 bases and J shed 0 bases, with 9 bases lying between them. The CDR3 sequence is CASRRTVSNQPQHF. CDR3 DNA: TGTGCCAGCAGAAGGACAGTTAGCAATCAGCCCCAGCATTTT.

The chain employs TRBV15 and TRBJ1-3; D call uncertain. The length of the CDR3 is 15 residues. V lost 1 base to trimming and J lost 0 bases, with 7 bases between them. CDR1 and CDR2 from the germline V gene are LNHNV and YYDKDF (reference sequence). The CDR3 region is CATSRAYRSGNTIYF. The CDR3 DNA reads as TGTGCCACCAGCAGAGCGTACCGCTCTGGAAACACCATATATTTT. The variable domain in full, with the rest retrieved from reference TRBV15 and TRBJ1-3, is DAMVIQNPRYQVTQFGKPVTLSCSQTLNHNVMYWYQQKSSQAPKLLFHYYDKDFNNEADTPDNFQSRRPNTSFCFLDIRSPGLGDTAMYLCATSRAYRSGNTIYFGEGSWLTVV.

V is TRBV18 and J is TRBJ1-2; D call uncertain. V was cut by 2 bases and J by 6 bases, with 16 bases left in between. From germline, CDR1 is KGHSH and CDR2 LQKENI. This CDR3 comprises 15 residues. CDR3 protein: CASSPRVSGEDGYTF. DNA of the CDR3: TGTGCCAGCTCACCAAGGGTCAGCGGAGAAGATGGCTACACCTTC.

This clonotype was detected only a few times. CDR3 loop: CASSLVKGRTDTQYF. The CDR3 nucleotides are TGTGCCAGCAGCTTAGTGAAGGGACGCACAGATACGCAGTATTTT. The chain has TRBV7-2 and TRBJ2-3; D possibly uses TRBD1 or TRBD2 (5 bases each). The CDR3 sequence is 15 residues long. Germline assignment: CDR1 SGHTA and CDR2 FQGNSA. V lost 1 base, J lost 1 base, and 9 bases lay in between.

This clonotype was seen a handful of times. This rearrangement joins TRBV4-1 to TRBJ2-1; 8 bases are shared with TRBD2. This CDR3 spans 17 amino acids. Germline V gene lookup returns CDR1 MGHRA and CDR2 YSYEKL. Losses at the gene ends were 0 bases for V and 4 bases for J; bases not matched to a gene: 8. The CDR3 sequence: CASSQDMGAGGYNEQFF. The DNA of the CDR3 is TGCGCCAGCAGCCAAGATATGGGGGCGGGGGGATACAATGAGCAGTTCTTC.

This clonotype was recorded once. The CDR3 reads CASSLVCLATSGGAADTQYF. DNA for the CDR3: TGTGCCAGCAGCTTAGTATGTCTAGCGACTAGCGGGGGGGCTGCAGATACGCAGTATTTT. The rearrangement uses TRBV7-2 and TRBJ2-3; 14 bases align to TRBD2. The CDR3 has 20 residues. V was pared by 1 base and J by 4 bases, with 13 bases of the junction left unmatched. Germline-derived CDR1 and CDR2 are SGHTA and FQGNSA.

The chain carries TRBV29-1 and TRBJ1-1; 7 positions match TRBD1. Germline loops: CDR1 SQVTM, CDR2 ANQGSEA. Trimming removed 7 bases from V and 0 bases from J; junction bases left unmatched: 5. The CDR3 has 13 residues. The DNA for the CDR3 is TGCAGCGGACACAGGGGAATGAACACTGAAGCTTTCTTT. Translating gives CSGHRGMNTEAFF.

The gene calls are TRBV6-2 or TRBV6-3 and TRBJ2-1; D not certain. Trimming left V 3 bases short and J 4 bases short, with 10 bases between. CDR1 and CDR2 from the germline V gene are MNHEY and SVGEGT. The CDR3 is 14 residues long. CDR3 nucleotides: TGTGCCAGCAGTTATTTATCAGCTTACAATGAGCAGTTCTTC. It is translated as CASSYLSAYNEQFF.